Following are 28 T cell receptor beta chains from one sample sequenced in a study of control samples from healthy donors and cancer patients. Method: immunoSEQ multiplex PCR; TCRdb's copy keeps in-frame clones and lacks some. The sample contains about 110,000 clones, about 80% of which appear only once. Sequences were obtained from blood. The receptors shown here come from a man younger than 35 in good health.

In this sample, this clone turned up a few times. The chain employs TRBV7-2 and TRBJ2-7, with 9 bases matching TRBD1. This CDR3 region has 15 residues. In germline, CDR1 is SGHTA, CDR2 FQGNSA. Trimming took 5 bases from V and 3 from J; bases not matched to a gene: 8. CDR3 in amino acids: CASSQRQGVDYEQYV. The CDR3, as DNA: TGTGCCAGCAGCCAAAGACAGGGGGTTGACTACGAGCAGTACGTC.

The chain carries TRBV19 and TRBJ1-6; no definite D call. The CDR3 runs 16 residues. CDR1 is LNHDA, CDR2 SQIVND, per germline (reference sequence). V lost 3 bases and J 0 bases, leaving 9 bases between the germline ends. The CDR3 protein is CASSIWEPSYNSPLHF. CDR3 coding DNA: TGTGCCAGTAGTATTTGGGAACCCTCCTATAATTCACCCCTCCACTTT.

The chain joins TRBV5-6 to TRBJ2-3; D gene unclear. CDR1 is SGHDT and CDR2 is YYEEEE in the germline V gene. V lost 2 bases and J 6 bases, leaving 7 bases between the germline ends. This CDR3 has 12 amino acids. CDR3 sequence (DNA): TGTGCCAGCAGCTTATTTCCTGATACGCAGTATTTT. Its translation is CASSLFPDTQYF.

The chain couples TRBV6-2 or TRBV6-3 to TRBJ2-3; no clear D gene. The CDR3 sequence is 14 residues long. Trimming pared 5 bases from V and 2 bases from J, leaving 11 bases between. Germline V gene data show CDR1 as MNHEY and CDR2 as SVGEGT. CDR3 sequence (DNA): TGTGCCAGCAGTCACTTTAGTGACACAGATACGCAGTATTTT. This gives the protein CASSHFSDTDTQYF.

The V gene is TRBV19, the J gene TRBJ2-7; no definite D call. The CDR3 runs to 13 residues. With 3 bases removed from V and 3 bases from J, the gap between germline ends came to 9 bases. Per germline, CDR1 LNHDA and CDR2 SQIVND (reference sequence). CDR3 amino acids: CASSIGLDYEQYV. DNA for the CDR3: TGTGCCAGTAGTATTGGATTGGACTACGAGCAGTACGTC.

The table lists this clone with a count of one. This chain links TRBV13 with TRBJ2-3, with D possibly matching TRBD1 (6 bases). Germline V lookup: CDR1 PRHDT, CDR2 FYEKMQ (reference sequence). V was pared by 7 bases and J by 3 bases, with 14 bases between. CDR3 length: 14 amino acids. Here the CDR3 reads CASTYKQGTDTQYF. Written as DNA, the CDR3 is TGTGCCAGCACCTATAAACAGGGTACAGATACGCAGTATTTT.

J is TRBJ2-7 and V is TRBV4-1; TRBD2 matches 8 bases. Germline V gives CDR1 MGHRA, CDR2 YSYEKL. This CDR3 has 15 amino acids. The junction had 5 bases not matched to a gene; V was cut back by 2 bases and J by 2 bases. As DNA, the CDR3 is TGCGCCAGCAGCCAACATAGCGGGGCTCCCTACGAGCAGTACGTC. Its translation: CASSQHSGAPYEQYV.

The chain carries TRBV7-9 and TRBJ1-2, with D possibly being TRBD1 (5 bases). Trimming shortened V by 5 bases and J by 4 bases, and 17 bases separated the two germline ends. Germline V gene sequence: CDR1 SEHNR, CDR2 FQNEAQ (reference sequence). This CDR3 is built from 15 residues. The CDR3 nucleotides read TGTGCCAGCAGCCGTAGTTCGGCGACAGTCTATGGCTACACCTTC. Its protein is CASSRSSATVYGYTF.

V gene TRBV9 combines with J gene TRBJ2-2; D may match TRBD1 or TRBD2 (5 bases each). V was trimmed by 0 bases and J by 4 bases, leaving 13 bases between them. The CDR3 sequence is 16 residues long. Germline V gene sequence: CDR1 SGDLS, CDR2 YYNGEE. DNA of the CDR3: TGTGCCAGCAGCGTAGCAGGGACCGTTCTCACCGGGGAGCTGTTTTTT. Its protein product is CASSVAGTVLTGELFF.

The gene calls are TRBV2 and TRBJ1-2; 8 bases agree with TRBD1. The CDR3 runs to 13 residues. J gave up 3 bases and V 6 bases, and 3 bases lay outside the gene matches. Looked up from germline, CDR1 is SNHLY and CDR2 is FYNNEI. Here the CDR3 reads CASRLDRDYGYTF. The CDR3, as DNA: TGTGCCAGCAGATTGGACAGGGACTATGGCTACACCTTC.

The chain links TRBV15 to TRBJ2-1; D unresolved. Deletions cut 1 base from V and 0 bases from J, with 10 bases between. This CDR3 has 16 amino acids. Germline V gene data show CDR1 as LNHNV and CDR2 as YYDKDF (reference sequence). The CDR3 loop is CATSRGAASSYNEQFF. Here the CDR3 DNA reads TGTGCCACCAGCAGAGGGGCAGCGAGCTCCTACAATGAGCAGTTCTTC.

The rearrangement uses TRBV6-2 or TRBV6-3 and TRBJ2-1; 10 nucleotides line up with TRBD1. V was pared by 5 bases and J by 4 bases, with 5 bases of the junction left unmatched. The CDR3 totals 15 residues. Per germline, CDR1 MNHEY and CDR2 SVGEGT. As DNA, the CDR3 is TGTGCCAGCAGTAGAGGACAGGGGGTTTACAATGAGCAGTTCTTC. Translated: CASSRGQGVYNEQFF.

The chain combines TRBV19 with TRBJ2-4; the D is unclear. This CDR3 has 14 amino acids. The V end was cut by 4 bases, the J end by 7 bases, with 14 bases between. CDR1 and CDR2 (germline): LNHDA, SQIVND (reference sequence). The CDR3 DNA is TGTGCCAGTAGTACGAGGCCCCTGGTGAACATTCAGTACTTC. Protein: CASSTRPLVNIQYF.

A remark on this clone: Other DNA sequences within the sample encode an identical CDR3. J is TRBJ2-7 and V is TRBV7-9; D gene unclear. CDR1 and CDR2 (germline): SEHNR, FQNEAQ (reference sequence). The CDR3 spans 13 residues. Trimming took 1 base from V and 0 from J, leaving 4 bases between them. The CDR3 sequence: CASSLDSSYEQYV. CDR3 nucleotides: TGTGCCAGCAGCTTAGACAGCTCCTACGAGCAGTACGTC.

The V and J genes are TRBV5-4 and TRBJ2-3; 7 positions match TRBD2. J lost 7 bases, V lost 1 base, and 15 bases had no gene match. Germline CDR1 and CDR2: SGHNT and YYREEE (reference sequence). The CDR3 loop spans 17 amino acids. The DNA of the CDR3 is TGTGCCAGCAGCTTGATCGGGGCGGGGGTGCGCACCAATACGCAGTATTTT. This encodes CASSLIGAGVRTNTQYF.

This chain joins TRBV29-1 and TRBJ1-2; D not resolved. Germline CDR1 is SQVTM and CDR2 is ANQGSEA. Deletions cut 7 bases from V and 7 bases from J, with 13 bases between. This CDR3 comprises 11 residues. The chain's CDR3 is CSAGDQRGYTF. The CDR3, as DNA: TGCAGCGCTGGAGATCAACGTGGCTACACCTTC.

The V gene is TRBV30, the J gene TRBJ2-2; D gene unclear. Trimming stripped 2 bases from V and 6 bases from J, with 4 bases between. This CDR3 spans 11 amino acids. CDR1 and CDR2 from the germline V gene are GTSNPN and SVGIG (reference sequence). In DNA form, the CDR3 reads TGTGCCTGGAGTCTGCCCGGGGAGCTGTTTTTT. As protein: CAWSLPGELFF.

This clone was counted between two and nine times. V and J are TRBV5-1 and TRBJ2-1; the match to TRBD1 covers 10 bases. The V segment lost 8 bases and the J segment 9 bases; nucleotides outside the gene matches: 14. CDR3 length equals 15 residues. The germline CDR1 and CDR2 sequences are SGHRS and YFSETQ. The CDR3 is CASCAGDRGRGEQFF. CDR3 DNA: TGCGCCAGTTGCGCGGGGGACAGGGGCAGGGGTGAGCAGTTCTTC.

The chain employs TRBV6-5 and TRBJ2-7, with D unclear. The CDR3 consists of 14 residues. V lost 6 bases to trimming and J lost 6 bases, with 18 bases between them. Looked up from germline, CDR1 is MNHEY and CDR2 is SVGAGI. The DNA for the CDR3 is TGTGCCAGCAGCCCACTACTGGGCTATACCGAGCAGTACGTC. It translates to CASSPLLGYTEQYV.

In DNA, the CDR3 is TGTGCCAGCAGCGGATGGCCCGTGACAGGAACTAATCAGCCCCAGCATTTT. Protein product: CASSGWPVTGTNQPQHF. V and J are TRBV5-5 and TRBJ1-5; tentative D call: TRBD1 (6 bases). This CDR3 is built from 17 residues. The germline gives CDR1 SGHKS, CDR2 YYEKEE (reference sequence). V lost 4 bases and J lost 4, with 21 bases in between.

The V gene is TRBV5-1, the J gene TRBJ1-1; possibly TRBD1 for D (6 bases). The CDR3 runs 14 residues. CDR1 SGHRS and CDR2 YFSETQ come from the germline V gene. V was clipped by 2 bases and J by 1 base, with 9 bases between them. Here the CDR3 DNA reads TGCGCCAGCAGCTTTGCAGGGGCGAACACTGAAGCTTTCTTT. Protein product: CASSFAGANTEAFF.

The J gene is TRBJ1-2, the V gene TRBV7-2; 7 positions agree with TRBD1. V was pared by 0 bases and J by 6 bases, with 10 bases of the junction left unmatched. CDR1 and CDR2 (germline): SGHTA, FQGNSA. The CDR3 length is 16 residues. The CDR3 reads CASSLARAQGYNGYTF. The CDR3 DNA follows: TGTGCCAGCAGCTTAGCACGCGCACAGGGGTATAATGGCTACACCTTC.

This chain connects TRBV30 to TRBJ1-1; the D is unclear. The CDR3 runs to 13 residues. V gave up 2 bases and J gave up 4 bases, with 11 bases separating them. Germline CDR1 and CDR2: GTSNPN and SVGIG (reference sequence). CDR3 sequence reads: CAWSSFLSTEAFF. In DNA form, the CDR3 reads TGTGCCTGGAGTTCATTCCTTAGCACTGAAGCTTTCTTT.

The J gene is TRBJ1-2, the V gene TRBV4-1; D remains unclear. Trimming removed 1 base from V and 4 bases from J, with 7 bases in between. Germline values: CDR1 MGHRA, CDR2 YSYEKL. The CDR3 contains 13 residues. CDR3: CASSQVGSYGYTF. The CDR3, as DNA: TGCGCCAGCAGCCAAGTAGGGAGCTATGGCTACACCTTC.

The CDR3 is CASSERSRGTETQYF. CDR3 sequence (DNA): TGTGCCAGCAGTGAACGCTCAAGGGGGACAGAGACCCAGTACTTC. V is TRBV2 and J is TRBJ2-5; a possible D gene is TRBD1 (6 bases). V was cut by 2 bases and J by 4 bases, with 14 bases left in between. Germline lookup yields CDR1 SNHLY and CDR2 FYNNEI. The CDR3 contains 15 residues.

The chain couples TRBV2 to TRBJ1-5; TRBD1 might be the D (6 bases). V was shortened by 4 bases and J by 7 bases, with 17 bases between the two germline ends. The germline CDR1 and CDR2 sequences are SNHLY and FYNNEI. CDR3 size: 15 residues. CDR3 sequence reads: CASSVQGSNGQPQHF. The CDR3 DNA sequence: TGTGCCAGCAGTGTACAGGGTAGTAACGGGCAGCCCCAGCATTTT.

The genes are TRBV30 and TRBJ2-5, with D possibly being TRBD1 (5 bases). CDR3 length: 13 residues. V lost 1 base and J 0 bases, leaving 6 bases between the germline ends. Per the germline V gene, CDR1 is GTSNPN and CDR2 is SVGIG (reference sequence). The CDR3: CAWSGQYQETQYF. The CDR3 bases are TGTGCCTGGAGTGGACAGTACCAAGAGACCCAGTACTTC. The full variable domain, rest sourced from reference TRBV30 and TRBJ2-5, is SQTIHQWPATLVQPVGSPLSLECTVEGTSNPNLYWYRQAAGRGLQLLFYSVGIGQISSEVPQNLSASRPQDRQFILSSKKLLLSDSGFYLCAWSGQYQETQYFGPGTRLLVL.

The J gene is TRBJ2-2, the V gene TRBV6-5; D may be TRBD1 (6 bases). Germline V gene lookup returns CDR1 MNHEY and CDR2 SVGAGI. With 10 bases removed from V and 4 bases from J, the gap between germline ends came to 16 bases. This CDR3 spans 14 amino acids. The CDR3 DNA reads TGTGCCACTAAGGGGGTCCAGGGCACCGGGGAGCTGTTTTTT. Translation gives CATKGVQGTGELFF.